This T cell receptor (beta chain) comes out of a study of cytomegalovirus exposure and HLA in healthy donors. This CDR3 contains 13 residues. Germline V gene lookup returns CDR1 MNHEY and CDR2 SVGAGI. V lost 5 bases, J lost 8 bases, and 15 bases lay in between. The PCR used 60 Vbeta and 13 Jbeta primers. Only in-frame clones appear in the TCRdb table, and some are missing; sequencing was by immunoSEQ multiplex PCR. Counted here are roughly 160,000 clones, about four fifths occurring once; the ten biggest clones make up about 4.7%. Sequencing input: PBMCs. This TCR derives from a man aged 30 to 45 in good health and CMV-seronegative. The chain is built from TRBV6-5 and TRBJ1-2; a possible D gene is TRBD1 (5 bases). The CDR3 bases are TGTGCCAGCAGTAGAAGGAAAGGGGAAGGCTACACCTTC. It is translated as CASSRRKGEGYTF.